The entry below gives a single T cell receptor (beta chain) sequence along with its context. The antigen is undetermined. This sample was taken from a study of T cells in localized non-small cell lung cancer. Study-wide findings and caveats: Without multi-region sequencing, intratumor heterogeneity could not be excluded. A raised T cell density in blood coincided with lengthier overall survival. Among the tissues sampled, uninvolved adjacent lung had the highest T cell clonality, above tumor.

TCRdb's table, derived via immunoSEQ multiplex PCR, lists solely in-frame clones and lacks some. This sample has approximately 32,000 clones, with almost 85% found just once. This CDR3 contains 17 residues. Trimming removed 2 bases from V and 0 bases from J, with 16 bases in between. Germline values: CDR1 KGHSH, CDR2 LQKENI. The sequences come from peripheral blood, collected before any cancer treatment. The sequence came from a male donor older than 55 with stage III squamous cell lung carcinoma. The chain couples TRBV18 to TRBJ1-2; D is unclear. The CDR3, as DNA: TGTGCCAGCTCACCAACTCCCGAGACGGAATCTAACTATGGCTACACCTTC. Residues: CASSPTPETESNYGYTF.